These T cell receptor beta chains were read from a single sample in a study of CXCR3-negative and CXCR3-positive naive CD8 T cells. TCRdb reanalyzed the 5' RACE reads, giving one entry per CDR3 protein sequence and no DNA. The repertoire table contains fewer than 90,000 distinct CDR3 sequences. The sequenced sample consisted of naive CXCR3+ CD8+ T cells from blood. Receptors originate from a human donor in good health. Some clones in this sample may be carry-over from other donors' samples. CDR3s include the opening cysteine and the closing phenylalanine or tryptophan.

v_gene	j_gene	CDR3aa
TRBV28	TRBJ2-5	CASSRTATQETQYF
TRBV7-9	TRBJ2-5	CASSRRGNLETQYF
TRBV4-2	TRBJ2-6	CASSQDLADPVGSGANVLTF
TRBV7-3	TRBJ2-1	CASSLSVDAYNEQFF
TRBV29-1	TRBJ2-7	CSVESGTYEQYF
TRBV7-9	TRBJ2-2	CASSRLAGVYGELFF
TRBV7-2	TRBJ2-2	CASGGANTGELFF
TRBV21-1	TRBJ2-5	CASSKHAAPQETQYF
TRBV20-1	TRBJ2-1	CSARESGTGGNNEQFF
TRBV28	TRBJ2-7	CASSRQGGSYEQYF
TRBV20-1	TRBJ2-7	CSAGTSGDYEQYF
TRBV7-2	TRBJ2-1	CASSLFAGLDNEQFF
TRBV4-2	TRBJ2-7	CASFSGPSYEQYF
TRBV7-6	TRBJ2-7	CASSQGQRGDEQYF
TRBV7-6	TRBJ2-3	CASSLPGTDTQYF
TRBV10-3	TRBJ2-5	CAISESWTGEQETQYF
TRBV5-1	TRBJ2-1	CASSLLNNEQFF
TRBV5-8	TRBJ2-3	CASSLDSASETDTQYF
TRBV7-2	TRBJ2-1	CASSLALWGANEQFF
TRBV6-5	TRBJ1-2	CASSASSSYGYTF
TRBV30	TRBJ1-6	CAWKLPLGYSPLHF
TRBV28	TRBJ2-3	CASSPIAGGPSADTQYF
TRBV27	TRBJ1-5	CASSLRGQGAVQPQHF
TRBV15	TRBJ2-3	CATSSRRGFADTQYF
TRBV29-1	TRBJ2-2	CSVVQGNGELFF
TRBV19	TRBJ1-1	CASSPRTGGGSEAFF
TRBV28	TRBJ2-3	CASSWGTTDTQYF
TRBV7-8	TRBJ2-7	CASSPGFQGSSVYEQYF
TRBV28	TRBJ2-2	CASTFDRGNTGELFF
TRBV20-1	TRBJ1-2	CSAQSGGRNYGYTF
TRBV7-3	TRBJ1-2	CASTKKTYGLGYTF
TRBV15	TRBJ2-1	CATSRAGGPSNEQFF
TRBV7-6	TRBJ2-3	CASSLMTRDTQYF
TRBV27	TRBJ1-5	CASSFGDPGVQPQHF
TRBV27	TRBJ2-7	CASSLRLAGPYEQYF
TRBV7-2	TRBJ2-7	CASSEAYEQYF
TRBV11-3	TRBJ2-1	CASSPGGAGEQFF
TRBV28	TRBJ2-7	CASSPIRGLEQYF
TRBV5-1	TRBJ2-2	CASSLVSGGASNTGELFF
TRBV4-2	TRBJ2-5	CASSQGASEETQYF
TRBV11-3	TRBJ1-1	CASSLGGDSEAFF
TRBV27	TRBJ2-1	CASKMTGQYNEQFF
TRBV7-2	TRBJ2-5	CASSWPPWRTQGETQYF
TRBV7-8	TRBJ2-3	CASSSSAQRDTQYF
TRBV28	TRBJ2-1	CASMLGGNEQFF
TRBV27	TRBJ2-7	CASSLKGGLYEQYF
TRBV2	TRBJ2-7	CASSEANPLREQYF
TRBV5-4	TRBJ2-3	CASSLLPAGLTDTQYF
TRBV27	TRBJ2-5	CASRATDSPQETQYF
TRBV29-1	TRBJ2-7	CSVVWQGGEQYF